This T cell receptor beta chain was profiled in a study of CD8+CD57+ T cells in acquired aplastic anemia. Study-level information: Sorted CD4+ and CD8+ cells yielded DNA averaging around 3.2 ug.

Patients chosen for sequencing had shown CD8+CD57+ cell expansion by flow cytometry. Patients, without exception, had severe acquired aplastic anemia. A word on this clonotype: Its antigen is undetermined.

Profiling of TCR beta VDJ combinations and CDR3 sequences used genomic DNA as template. TCRdb reprocessed the reads via MiXCR and lists one record per CDR3 protein. The sample includes 89,000 or so distinct CDR3 sequences, 55% to 75% of them seen just once. V lost 0 bases and J lost 5, with 5 bases in between. The CDR3 runs to 12 residues. From germline, CDR1 is SEHNR and CDR2 FQNEAQ (reference sequence). Broader study findings: CD8+ Simpson's diversity did not differ significantly between patients and controls. Shared by patients and controls, just under 30 CD8+ CDR3s were abundant in patients.

The source material was sorted CD4+, CD8+, or CD8+CD57+ T cells (not recorded which) from PBMCs. This receptor was identified in a human donor with aplastic anemia. The chain has TRBV7-9 and TRBJ2-7, with no clear D. This CDR3 is CASSLAVNEQYF. DNA of the CDR3: TGTGCCAGCAGCTTAGCAGTTAACGAGCAGTACTTC.